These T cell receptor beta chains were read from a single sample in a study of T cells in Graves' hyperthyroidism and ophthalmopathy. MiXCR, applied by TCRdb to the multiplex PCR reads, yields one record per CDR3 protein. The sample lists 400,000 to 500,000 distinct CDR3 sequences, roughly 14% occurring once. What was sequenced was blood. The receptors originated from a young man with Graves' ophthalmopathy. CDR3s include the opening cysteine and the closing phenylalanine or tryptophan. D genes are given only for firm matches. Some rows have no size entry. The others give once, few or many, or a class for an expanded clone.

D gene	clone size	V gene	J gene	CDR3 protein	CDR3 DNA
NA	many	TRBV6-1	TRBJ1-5	CASSERGQGHQPQHF	TGTGCCAGCAGTGAAAGGGGCCAGGGGCATCAGCCCCAGCATTTT
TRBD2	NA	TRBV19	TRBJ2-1	CASSIDPSGPWQFF	TGTGCCAGTAGTATAGACCCTAGCGGACCTTGGCAGTTCTTC
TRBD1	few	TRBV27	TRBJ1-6	CASSLTRGLNSPLHF	TGTGCCAGCAGTTTAACCAGGGGGCTTAATTCACCCCTCCACTTT
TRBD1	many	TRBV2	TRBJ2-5	CASSETGGQETQYF	TGTGCCAGCAGTGAGACAGGGGGACAAGAGACCCAGTACTTC
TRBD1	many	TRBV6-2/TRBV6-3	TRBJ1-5	CASSSTRTGGYGSNQPQHF	TGTGCCAGCAGTTCAACGCGGACAGGGGGGTATGGGAGCAATCAGCCCCAGCATTTT
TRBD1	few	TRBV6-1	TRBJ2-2	CASRTSGTGAPGELFF	TGTGCCAGCAGGACATCCGGGACAGGGGCTCCCGGGGAGCTGTTTTTT
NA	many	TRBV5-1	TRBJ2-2	CASQRYTGELFF	TGCGCCAGCCAGCGGTACACCGGGGAGCTGTTTTTT
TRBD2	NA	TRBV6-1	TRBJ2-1	CASKGLAGGNEQFF	TGTGCCAGCAAAGGACTAGCGGGAGGTAATGAGCAGTTCTTC
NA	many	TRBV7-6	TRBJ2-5	CASSLASTETQYF	TGTGCCAGCAGCTTAGCGAGCACCGAGACCCAGTACTTC
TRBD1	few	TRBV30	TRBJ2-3	CAWIEGASDTQYF	TGTGCCTGGATAGAGGGGGCTTCAGATACGCAGTATTTT
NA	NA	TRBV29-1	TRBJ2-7	CSVEAGSPYEQYF	TGCAGCGTTGAAGCCGGGAGTCCCTACGAGCAGTACTTC
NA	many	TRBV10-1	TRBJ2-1	CASSERGGGGSLDEQFF	TGCGCCAGCAGTGAGAGGGGGGGTGGCGGGAGTCTGGATGAGCAGTTCTTC
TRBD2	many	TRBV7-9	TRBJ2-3	CASSFASGVSTDTQYF	TGTGCCAGCAGCTTTGCCAGCGGGGTTAGCACAGATACGCAGTATTTT
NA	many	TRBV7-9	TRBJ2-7	CASSLDAYEQYF	TGTGCCAGCAGCTTAGACGCCTACGAGCAGTACTTC
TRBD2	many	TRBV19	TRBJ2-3	CATGTSGYFTDTQYF	TGTGCCACAGGGACTAGCGGATACTTCACAGATACGCAGTATTTT
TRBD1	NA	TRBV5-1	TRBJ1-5	CASSVQGAWNQPQHF	TGCGCCAGCAGCGTACAGGGGGCTTGGAATCAGCCCCAGCATTTT
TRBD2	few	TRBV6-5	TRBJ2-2	CASSYSMASGGARELFF	TGTGCCAGCAGTTACTCGATGGCTAGCGGGGGGGCTAGGGAGCTGTTTTTT
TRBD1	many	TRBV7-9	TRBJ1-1	CASHRGNTEAFF	TGTGCCAGCCACAGGGGGAACACTGAAGCTTTCTTT
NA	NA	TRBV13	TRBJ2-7	CASSSSSASYEQYF	TGTGCCAGCAGCTCCTCTAGCGCCTCCTACGAGCAGTACTTC
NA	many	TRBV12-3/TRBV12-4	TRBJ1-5	CASSFRDQPQHF	TGTGCCAGCAGTTTCAGAGATCAGCCCCAGCATTTT
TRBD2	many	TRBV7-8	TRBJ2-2	CASSFLADTGELFF	TGTGCCAGCAGCTTCCTAGCGGACACCGGGGAGCTGTTTTTT
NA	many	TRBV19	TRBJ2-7	CASSTRGEQYF	TGTGCCAGTAGTACTAGGGGCGAGCAGTACTTC
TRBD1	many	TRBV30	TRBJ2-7	CAWSAGQGPYEQYF	TGTGCCTGGAGTGCGGGACAGGGCCCCTACGAGCAGTACTTC
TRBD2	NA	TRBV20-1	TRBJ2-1	CSAQKTSGSSYNEQFF	TGCAGTGCTCAAAAGACTAGCGGAAGCTCCTACAATGAGCAGTTCTTC
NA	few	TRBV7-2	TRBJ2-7	CASSFGGETHEQYF	TGTGCCAGCAGCTTCGGAGGGGAGACCCACGAGCAGTACTTC
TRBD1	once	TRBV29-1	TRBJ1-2	CSVGDGQGGNYGYTF	TGCAGCGTTGGGGATGGACAGGGGGGTAACTATGGCTACACCTTC
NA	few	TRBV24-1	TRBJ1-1	CATSKGKGTEAFF	TGTGCCACCAGTAAGGGAAAGGGAACTGAAGCTTTCTTT
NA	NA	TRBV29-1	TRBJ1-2	CSVGTVTNYGYTF	TGCAGCGTTGGGACAGTTACTAACTATGGCTACACCTTC
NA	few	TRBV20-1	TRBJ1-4	CSATRQRLDEKLFF	TGCAGTGCTACCCGACAGAGGCTTGATGAAAAACTGTTTTTT
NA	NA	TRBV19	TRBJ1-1	CASTPRDVSEAFF	TGTGCCAGTACCCCACGGGACGTTTCTGAAGCTTTCTTT
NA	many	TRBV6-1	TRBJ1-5	CASSEAGVRGQPQHF	TGTGCCAGCAGTGAAGCAGGGGTAAGGGGTCAGCCCCAGCATTTT
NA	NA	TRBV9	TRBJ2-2	CATRGFSGELFF	TGTGCCACCAGAGGGTTCTCTGGGGAGCTGTTTTTT
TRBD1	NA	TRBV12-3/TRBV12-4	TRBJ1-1	CASSPWTGVTEAFF	TGTGCCAGCAGTCCCTGGACAGGGGTAACTGAAGCTTTCTTT
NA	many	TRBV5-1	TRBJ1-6	CASSLGGDNSPLHF	TGCGCCAGCAGCTTGGGGGGAGATAATTCACCCCTCCACTTT
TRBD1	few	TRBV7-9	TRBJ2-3	CASSFDGTGSQYF	TGTGCCAGCAGCTTCGACGGGACAGGATCGCAGTATTTT